Sequencing of this T cell receptor beta chain was carried out in a study of T cell responses to AZD1222 COVID-19 vaccine. Assay used: immunoSEQ multiplex PCR; TCRdb lists only in-frame clones, some missing. Among around 90,000 clones listed, about 90% were seen once. This clone came up a few times. Sequenced here: peripheral blood, sampled on day 0 of MenACWY control vaccination. The receptor's source is an adult in good health.

As DNA, the CDR3 is TGCAGTGCTAGTTTAGGTGAGACAGAGAACACTGAAGCTTTCTTT. As protein: CSASLGETENTEAFF. This sequence joins TRBV20-1 and TRBJ1-1; D may be TRBD1 (5 bases). V was trimmed by 3 bases and J by 1 base, leaving 15 bases between them. CDR1 is DFQATT, CDR2 SNEGSKA, per germline (reference sequence). This CDR3 is built from 15 residues.